A single sample is the source of the 10 T cell receptor beta chains below, sequenced in a study of T-cell reconstitution after alpha-beta-depleted transplantation in children. Preparation of the TCRbeta library used unique molecular identifiers. One entry per CDR3 protein results from TCRdb running MiXCR on the PCR reads. The data hold 300,000 to 350,000 distinct CDR3 sequences, with around 25% observed a single time. The specimen comprised PBMCs, mostly from graft donor cells, sampled 180 days after TCRalphabeta/CD19-depleted stem cell transplant. These receptors were taken from a male patient younger than 18 who had a stem cell transplant for acute lymphoblastic leukemia, so the T cells may come from the graft donor.

This sequence joins TRBV10-3 and TRBJ2-1; 8 nucleotides match TRBD2. The germline CDR1 and CDR2 sequences are ENHRY and SYGVKD. The CDR3 is made up of 13 amino acids. The V gene end was trimmed by 11 bases and the J gene end by 4 bases; junction bases not matched to a gene: 7. CDR3: CALQRELYNEQFF. CDR3 coding DNA: TGTGCCCTACAGCGGGAGTTATACAATGAGCAGTTCTTC.

This chain connects TRBV5-1 to TRBJ1-2; D might be TRBD1 (5 bases). The CDR3 extends over 17 amino acids. CDR1 SGHRS and CDR2 YFSETQ come from the germline V gene. Deletions cut 2 bases from V and 5 bases from J, with 22 bases between. The CDR3 DNA reads as TGCGCCAGCAGCTTAGGTGCCGCAGGGCCTAACCTTTATGGCTACACCTTC. It translates to CASSLGAAGPNLYGYTF.

The chain has TRBV20-1 and TRBJ1-1, with D possibly being TRBD1 (6 bases). Trimming removed 0 bases from V and 11 bases from J, with 16 bases in between. This CDR3 has 13 amino acids. Looked up from germline, CDR1 is DFQATT and CDR2 is SNEGSKA (reference sequence). This CDR3 reads CSARDAGAGLAFF. The CDR3, as DNA: TGCAGTGCTAGAGATGCGGGGGCGGGTTTGGCTTTCTTT.

CDR3 DNA: TGTGCCAGCAGCTTGGAAACAGGGAACACCGGGGAGCTGTTTTTT. It encodes CASSLETGNTGELFF. The chain uses TRBV5-5 and TRBJ2-2; tentative D call: TRBD1 (5 bases). The CDR3 has 15 amino acids. CDR1 is SGHKS, CDR2 YYEKEE, per germline (reference sequence). V lost 0 bases and J 1 base, leaving 7 bases between the germline ends.

This sequence joins TRBV2 and TRBJ2-7; D gene ambiguous. The CDR3 spans 13 residues. Germline CDR1 is SNHLY and CDR2 is FYNNEI. The germline V and J ends were trimmed by 7 bases and 0 bases, with 10 bases remaining between them. The CDR3 DNA reads TGTGCCAGCAAGACCCCAGGCTCCTACGAGCAGTACTTC. As protein: CASKTPGSYEQYF.

Regarding this clonotype: A much larger clone differs from this one at a single base, so this may be a read error. The chain couples TRBV28 to TRBJ2-2, with D possibly TRBD2 on 5 matching bases. Trimming stripped 7 bases from V and 2 bases from J, with 11 bases between. The germline V gene has CDR1 MDHEN and CDR2 SYDVKM. CDR3 size: 14 residues. The CDR3 sequence: CASIPRANTGELFF. The DNA for the CDR3 is TGTGCCAGCATTCCGAGGGCAAACACCGGGGAGCTGTTTTTT.

In this sample, this clonotype turned up once. V usage is TRBV7-9 and J usage is TRBJ2-1; D is unresolved. The CDR3 loop spans 15 amino acids. Germline CDR1 reads SEHNR; CDR2 reads FQNEAQ (reference sequence). V was clipped by 2 bases and J by 1 base, with 9 bases between them. CDR3 residues: CASSLWDMSYNEQFF. CDR3 nucleotide sequence: TGTGCCAGCAGCTTATGGGATATGTCCTACAATGAGCAGTTCTTC.

Notes on this clonotype: One end of the junction does not line up with germline, which may come from a read error. The DNA of the CDR3 is TGTGCCAGCAGTCCGCGGGAGGGTAAGTGGATAATCTTC. Translated: CASSPREGKWIIF. The chain recombines TRBV6-1 with TRBJ2-1, with TRBD2 identical over 9 bases. From germline, CDR1 is MNHNS and CDR2 SASEGT. The CDR3 loop spans 13 amino acids.

The genes are TRBV7-9 and TRBJ2-1; either TRBD1 or TRBD2 may supply D (5 bases each). Trimming took 3 bases from V and 7 from J, leaving 13 bases between them. Germline-derived CDR1 and CDR2 are SEHNR and FQNEAQ (reference sequence). The CDR3 loop spans 14 amino acids. The CDR3 here is CASSFGLEGNEQFF. DNA for the CDR3: TGTGCCAGCAGCTTTGGTCTCGAGGGGAATGAGCAGTTCTTC.

The chain combines TRBV3-1 with TRBJ2-1, with 10 bases aligning to TRBD2. V shed 3 bases and J 4 bases; nucleotides not matched to a gene: 12. The CDR3 spans 18 residues. Germline values: CDR1 LGHDT, CDR2 YNNKEL (reference sequence). Here the CDR3 DNA reads TGTGCCAGCAGCCACGGGAAGGAAGCGGGAGGGGGTTACAATGAGCAGTTCTTC. Protein: CASSHGKEAGGGYNEQFF.